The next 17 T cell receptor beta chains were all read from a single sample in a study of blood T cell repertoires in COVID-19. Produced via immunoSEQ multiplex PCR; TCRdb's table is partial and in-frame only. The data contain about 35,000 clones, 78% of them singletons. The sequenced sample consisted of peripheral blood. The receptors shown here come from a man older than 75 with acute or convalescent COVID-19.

The CDR3 sequence is CASFPQSPGGQTNEQFF. CDR3 DNA: TGTGCCAGCTTCCCACAAAGCCCCGGAGGACAGACCAATGAGCAGTTCTTC. The chain couples TRBV4-2 to TRBJ2-1; D is possibly TRBD1 (6 bases). Germline CDR1 LGHNA, CDR2 YNFKEQ. The CDR3 is made up of 17 amino acids. The V and J ends lost 8 bases and 6 bases respectively, with 26 bases between them.

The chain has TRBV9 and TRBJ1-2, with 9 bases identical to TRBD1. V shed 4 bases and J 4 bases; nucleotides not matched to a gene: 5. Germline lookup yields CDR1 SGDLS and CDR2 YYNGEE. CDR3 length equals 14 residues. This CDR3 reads CASSTGTGTYGYTF. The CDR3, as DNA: TGTGCCAGCAGCACCGGGACAGGGACCTATGGCTACACCTTC.

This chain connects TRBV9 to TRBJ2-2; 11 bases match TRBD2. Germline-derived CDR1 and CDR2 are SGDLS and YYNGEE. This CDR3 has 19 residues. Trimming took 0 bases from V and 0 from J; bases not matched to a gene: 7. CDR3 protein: CASSVASLAGGPNTGELFF. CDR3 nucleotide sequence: TGTGCCAGCAGCGTAGCTAGTCTAGCGGGGGGTCCGAACACCGGGGAGCTGTTTTTT.

The chain's CDR3 is CASSLGTVGSNEQFF. The CDR3 DNA is TGTGCCAGCAGCTTAGGGACAGTGGGGTCCAATGAGCAGTTCTTC. The chain recombines TRBV11-3 with TRBJ2-1, with a weak D call TRBD1 (6 bases). Trimming took 1 base from V and 6 from J, leaving 13 bases between them. The CDR3 length is 15 residues. Germline CDR1 reads SGHNT; CDR2 reads YENEEA.

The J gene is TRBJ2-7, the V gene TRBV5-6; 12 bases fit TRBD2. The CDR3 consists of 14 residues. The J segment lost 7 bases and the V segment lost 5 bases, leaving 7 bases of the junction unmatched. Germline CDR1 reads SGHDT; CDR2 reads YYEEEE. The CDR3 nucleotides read TGTGCCAGCAGTACCCTAGCGGGGGGGCTTGAGCAGTACTTC. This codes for CASSTLAGGLEQYF.

As DNA, the CDR3 is TGTGCCAGCAGTTCGGGACAGGGGGTTTACAATGAGCAGTTCTTC. It codes for CASSSGQGVYNEQFF. This sequence joins TRBV27 and TRBJ2-1, with 11 nucleotides matching TRBD1. From germline, CDR1 is MNHEY and CDR2 SMNVEV (reference sequence). This CDR3 comprises 15 residues. The junction had 3 bases not matched to a gene; V was cut back by 4 bases and J by 4 bases.

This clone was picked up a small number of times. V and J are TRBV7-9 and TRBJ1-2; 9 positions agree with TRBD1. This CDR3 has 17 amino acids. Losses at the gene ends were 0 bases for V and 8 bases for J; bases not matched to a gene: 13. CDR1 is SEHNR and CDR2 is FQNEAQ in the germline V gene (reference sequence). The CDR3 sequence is CASSLAEGTGGAGGYTF. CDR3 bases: TGTGCCAGCAGCTTAGCGGAGGGAACAGGGGGCGCCGGGGGCTACACCTTC.

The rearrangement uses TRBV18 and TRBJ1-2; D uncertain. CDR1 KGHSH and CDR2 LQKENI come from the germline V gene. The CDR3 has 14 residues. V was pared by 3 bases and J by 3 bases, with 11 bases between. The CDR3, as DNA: TGTGCCAGCTCACCCCGGGGAGCAGACTATGGCTACACCTTC. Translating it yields CASSPRGADYGYTF.

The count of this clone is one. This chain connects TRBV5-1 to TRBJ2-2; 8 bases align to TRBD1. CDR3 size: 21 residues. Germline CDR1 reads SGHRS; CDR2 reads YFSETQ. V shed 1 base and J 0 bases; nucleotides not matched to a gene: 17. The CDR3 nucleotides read TGCGCCAGCAGCTTGCTCCTATCCGTGGGACAGGCAACTACGAACACCGGGGAGCTGTTTTTT. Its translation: CASSLLLSVGQATTNTGELFF.

In nucleotides, the CDR3 is TGCGCCAGCAGCCAAGTGGCGGGGGCAGGGAATTCACCCCTCCACTTT. Residues: CASSQVAGAGNSPLHF. V usage is TRBV4-3 and J usage is TRBJ1-6, with a tentative D call TRBD1 (6 bases). There are 16 residues in the CDR3. Germline loops: CDR1 LGHNA, CDR2 YSLEER. V shed 1 base and J shed 7 bases, with 14 bases lying between them.

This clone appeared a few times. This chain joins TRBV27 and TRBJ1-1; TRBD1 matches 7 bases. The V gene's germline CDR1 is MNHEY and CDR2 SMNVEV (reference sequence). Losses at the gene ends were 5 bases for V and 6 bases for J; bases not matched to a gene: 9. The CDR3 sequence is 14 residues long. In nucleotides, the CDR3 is TGTGCCAGCAGTCTGACCCACAGGGGTTCTGAAGCTTTCTTT. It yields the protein CASSLTHRGSEAFF.

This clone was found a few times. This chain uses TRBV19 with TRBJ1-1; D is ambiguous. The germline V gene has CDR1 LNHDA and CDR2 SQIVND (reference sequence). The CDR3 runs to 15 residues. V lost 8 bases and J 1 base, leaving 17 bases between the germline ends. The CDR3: CASDVGVGSNTEAFF. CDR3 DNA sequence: TGTGCCAGTGATGTCGGGGTAGGTTCGAACACTGAAGCTTTCTTT.

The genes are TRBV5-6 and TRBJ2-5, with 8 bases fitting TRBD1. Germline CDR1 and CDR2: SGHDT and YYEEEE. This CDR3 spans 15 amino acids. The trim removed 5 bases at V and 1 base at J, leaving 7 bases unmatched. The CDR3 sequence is CASSLRGLSQETQYF. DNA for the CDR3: TGTGCCAGCAGTCTCAGGGGGCTCTCCCAAGAGACCCAGTACTTC.

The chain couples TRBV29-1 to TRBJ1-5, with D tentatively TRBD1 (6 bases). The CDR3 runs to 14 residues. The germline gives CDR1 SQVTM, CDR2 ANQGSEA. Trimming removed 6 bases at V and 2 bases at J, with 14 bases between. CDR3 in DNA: TGCAGCGTCTCACAGGGAGTGGGCAATCAGCCCCAGCATTTT. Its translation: CSVSQGVGNQPQHF.

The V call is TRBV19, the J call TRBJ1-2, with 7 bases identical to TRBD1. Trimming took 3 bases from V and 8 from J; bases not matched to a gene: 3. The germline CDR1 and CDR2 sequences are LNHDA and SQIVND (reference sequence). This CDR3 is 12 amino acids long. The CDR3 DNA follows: TGTGCCAGTAGTATTACAGGGGACGGCTACACCTTC. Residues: CASSITGDGYTF. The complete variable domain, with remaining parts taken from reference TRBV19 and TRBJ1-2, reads DGGITQSPKYLFRKEGQNVTLSCEQNLNHDAMYWYRQDPGQGLRLIYYSQIVNDFQKGDIAEGYSVSREKKESFPLTVTSAQKNPTAFYLCASSITGDGYTFGSGTRLTVV.

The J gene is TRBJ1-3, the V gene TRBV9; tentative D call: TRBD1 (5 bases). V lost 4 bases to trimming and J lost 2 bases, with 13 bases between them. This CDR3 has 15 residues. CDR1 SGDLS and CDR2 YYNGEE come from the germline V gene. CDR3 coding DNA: TGTGCCAGCAGCTTATCCGGGGGTCCTGGAAACACCATATATTTT. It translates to CASSLSGGPGNTIYF.

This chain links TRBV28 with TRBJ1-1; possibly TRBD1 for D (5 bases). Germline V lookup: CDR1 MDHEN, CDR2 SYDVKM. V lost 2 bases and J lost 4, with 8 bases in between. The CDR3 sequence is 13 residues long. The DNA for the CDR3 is TGTGCCAGCAGTTTAGCCCAGGGCACTGAAGCTTTCTTT. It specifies CASSLAQGTEAFF. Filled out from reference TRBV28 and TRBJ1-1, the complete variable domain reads DVKVTQSSRYLVKRTGEKVFLECVQDMDHENMFWYRQDPGLGLRLIYFSYDVKMKEKGDIPEGYSVSREKKERFSLILESASTNQTSMYLCASSLAQGTEAFFGQGTRLTVV.